This T cell receptor beta chain originates from a study of follicular helper T cells after annual influenza vaccination. About the study: Sampling occurred days 0, 7 and 28 after each influenza vaccination. Study-level results: Successive annual vaccinations recalled a recurrent oligoclonal ICOS+CD38+ cTfh response with influenza-specific clonotypes.

This clone was detected a few times. Its cognate antigen is unknown. CDR3 length: 12 residues. The V gene lost 4 bases and the J gene lost 1 base, with 5 bases spanning the gap. Per germline, CDR1 MDHEN and CDR2 SYDVKM. The sample's time point: 2015-2016 season, 7 days after influenza vaccination. Before and after seasonal inactivated influenza vaccination, adults gave blood for sorting CD4 subsets for sequencing. Produced via immunoSEQ multiplex PCR; TCRdb's table is partial and in-frame only. Here the sample spans roughly 10,000 clones, over 80% being singletons. Sequencing was performed on CXCR5- memory CD4+ T cells sorted from blood, taken 7 days after influenza vaccination. This chain uses TRBV28 with TRBJ2-7; the D is unclear. The clonotype comes from an adult who received the influenza vaccine. DNA of the CDR3: TGTGCCAGCAGTTATAGTTCCTACGAGCAGTACTTC. It translates to CASSYSSYEQYF.